Presented here are 23 T cell receptor beta chains from one specimen sequenced in a study of shared clonotypes between healthy human individuals. TCRdb's copy holds only in-frame clones and misses some; the assay was immunoSEQ multiplex PCR. The sample carries roughly 1,100,000 clones, more than 60% recorded once. Material: memory CD4+ T cells sorted from blood. Noted subset: CD45RA-negative fraction. Receptor source: a man aged 18-30 years in good health.

Remarks on this clone: The sample carries other DNA sequences with the same CDR3. V gene TRBV7-2 combines with J gene TRBJ2-7, with D perhaps TRBD2 (7 bases). CDR1 SGHTA and CDR2 FQGNSA come from the germline V gene. Trimming removed 8 bases at V and 3 bases at J, with 14 bases between. The CDR3 extends over 13 amino acids. CDR3 loop: CASSSRGGYEQYF. The CDR3 DNA is TGTGCCAGCTCCTCTAGGGGGGGCTACGAGCAGTACTTC.

This rearrangement joins TRBV6-1 to TRBJ2-5; TRBD2 matches at 11 bases. The V segment lost 5 bases and the J segment 5 bases; nucleotides outside the gene matches: 7. Germline lookup yields CDR1 MNHNS and CDR2 SASEGT. The CDR3 covers 15 residues. The CDR3 nucleotides are TGTGCCAGCAGTCCGACACTAGCGGGAGTGGAGACCCAGTACTTC. Residues: CASSPTLAGVETQYF.

This CDR3 is CASSLAVVGTEAFF. The CDR3 nucleotides read TGTGCCAGCAGCTTGGCGGTTGTGGGCACTGAAGCTTTCTTT. The rearrangement uses TRBV5-8 and TRBJ1-1; no reliable D call. Germline V gene lookup returns CDR1 SGHTS and CDR2 YDEGEE. The CDR3 runs to 14 residues. The V end was cut by 0 bases, the J end by 4 bases, with 10 bases between.

The V and J genes are TRBV18 and TRBJ2-7; 10 bases fit TRBD2. Germline V gene lookup returns CDR1 KGHSH and CDR2 LQKENI. J lost 3 bases, V lost 7 bases, and 12 bases had no gene match. CDR3 length: 16 amino acids. CDR3 sequence reads: CASYILGLAGVYEQYF. The CDR3 DNA reads as TGTGCCAGCTACATTCTCGGGCTAGCGGGAGTCTACGAGCAGTACTTC.

The rearrangement links TRBV10-3 to TRBJ1-2; no clear D gene. Germline lookup yields CDR1 ENHRY and CDR2 SYGVKD. This CDR3 is built from 16 residues. V was trimmed by 0 bases and J by 2 bases, leaving 13 bases between them. The CDR3 DNA is TGTGCCATCAGTGAGTCGGATCGGAACAGAAACTATGGCTACACCTTC. Its protein product is CAISESDRNRNYGYTF.

This clone was recorded only once. One end of the junction is discordant with germline, which a read error may explain. J is TRBJ1-2 and V is TRBV5-1, with 11 bases identical to TRBD1. Germline V CDR1 and CDR2: SGHRS, YFSETQ. The length of the CDR3 is 14 residues. The DNA for the CDR3 is TGCGCCAGCAGCTTGCAGGGACAGGGGGTTAGTAGCAGCTTC. Amino acids: CASSLQGQGVSSSF.

Turning to this clone: Other DNA sequences of this sample code for an identical CDR3. This chain uses TRBV18 with TRBJ2-3; TRBD2 matches at 12 bases. Germline V gives CDR1 KGHSH, CDR2 LQKENI. The CDR3 loop spans 16 amino acids. V shed 5 bases and J 2 bases; nucleotides not matched to a gene: 5. This CDR3 is CASSGLAGGPTDTQYF. CDR3 nucleotides: TGTGCCAGCTCAGGCCTAGCGGGGGGGCCCACAGATACGCAGTATTTT.

The rearrangement uses TRBV5-1 and TRBJ2-2; D perhaps matches TRBD1 (6 bases). V gave up 0 bases and J gave up 4 bases, with 19 bases separating them. Germline CDR1 SGHRS, CDR2 YFSETQ. This CDR3 is 18 amino acids long. The CDR3 sequence: CASSLEGGYLVRTGELFF. For the CDR3, the DNA is TGCGCCAGCAGCTTGGAAGGGGGATACCTGGTTCGCACCGGGGAGCTGTTTTTT.

The CDR3 sequence is CASSLDGPRNEQFF. CDR3 coding DNA: TGCGCCAGCAGTCTAGACGGGCCGAGGAATGAGCAGTTCTTC. The chain employs TRBV4-3 and TRBJ2-1, with D hard to call. CDR3 size: 14 residues. The germline gives CDR1 LGHNA, CDR2 YSLEER. V was trimmed by 6 bases and J by 7 bases, leaving 16 bases between them.

This clone was picked up a small number of times. The rearrangement joins TRBV30 to TRBJ1-2; D unclear. V lost 2 bases to trimming and J lost 2 bases, with 6 bases between them. The CDR3 contains 12 residues. Germline CDR1 is GTSNPN and CDR2 is SVGIG (reference sequence). CDR3 protein: CAWSQPNYGYTF. The CDR3 nucleotides are TGTGCCTGGAGTCAACCGAACTATGGCTACACCTTC. The full variable domain, with the rest looked up from reference TRBV30 and TRBJ1-2, is SQTIHQWPATLVQPVGSPLSLECTVEGTSNPNLYWYRQAAGRGLQLLFYSVGIGQISSEVPQNLSASRPQDRQFILSSKKLLLSDSGFYLCAWSQPNYGYTFGSGTRLTVV.

The chain combines TRBV30 with TRBJ2-3; D may be TRBD1 (7 bases). Deletions cut 0 bases from V and 2 bases from J, with 18 bases between. There are 17 residues in the CDR3. The germline gives CDR1 GTSNPN, CDR2 SVGIG (reference sequence). The CDR3 nucleotides read TGTGCCTGGAGTGTACGAGGAGGGGGCTGGATCACAGATACGCAGTATTTT. This gives the protein CAWSVRGGGWITDTQYF. The complete variable domain, with remaining parts taken from reference TRBV30 and TRBJ2-3, reads SQTIHQWPATLVQPVGSPLSLECTVEGTSNPNLYWYRQAAGRGLQLLFYSVGIGQISSEVPQNLSASRPQDRQFILSSKKLLLSDSGFYLCAWSVRGGGWITDTQYFGPGTRLTVL.

The chain combines TRBV5-1 with TRBJ2-3; the match to TRBD1 covers 7 bases. Germline V CDR1 and CDR2: SGHRS, YFSETQ. The CDR3 totals 14 residues. The V gene end was trimmed by 0 bases and the J gene end by 14 bases; junction bases not matched to a gene: 12. Here the CDR3 reads CASSLAGQDKLVYF. CDR3 in DNA: TGCGCCAGCAGCTTGGCAGGACAGGACAAGTTGGTGTATTTT.

The chain joins TRBV7-6 to TRBJ2-3; D remains unclear. V was trimmed by 0 bases and J by 6 bases, leaving 4 bases between them. Germline CDR1 is SGHVS and CDR2 is FNYEAQ. The CDR3 length is 12 residues. CDR3 sequence: CASSLAQDTQYF. DNA of the CDR3: TGTGCCAGCAGCTTAGCGCAGGATACGCAGTATTTT.

The chain uses TRBV5-1 and TRBJ1-3, with D hard to call. This CDR3 spans 15 amino acids. The V and J ends lost 4 bases and 4 bases respectively, with 15 bases between them. The germline gives CDR1 SGHRS, CDR2 YFSETQ. For the CDR3, the DNA is TGCGCCAGCAGCCCAGACCCGGCATCCGGAAACACCATATATTTT. Translated: CASSPDPASGNTIYF.

The rearrangement uses TRBV11-2 and TRBJ2-5; the match to TRBD1 covers 9 bases. The V segment lost 6 bases and the J segment 2 bases; nucleotides outside the gene matches: 4. Germline CDR1 and CDR2: SGHAT and FQNNGV. This CDR3 has 14 amino acids. The DNA for the CDR3 is TGTGCCAGCAGTATAGACAGGGGGCAAGAGACCCAGTACTTC. Its translation is CASSIDRGQETQYF.

This clone appeared a single time. The V gene is TRBV12-5, the J gene TRBJ2-1; 7 bases align to TRBD2. The CDR3 has 17 residues. Trimming cost V 7 bases and J 4 bases; bases outside gene matches: 16. CDR1 and CDR2 from the germline V gene are LGHNT and FRNRAP. In nucleotides, the CDR3 is TGTGCTAGTGCCCTACCCCCGGCTAGCGGAACGTACAATGAGCAGTTCTTC. Its translation is CASALPPASGTYNEQFF.

The chain uses TRBV28 and TRBJ1-2; tentative D call: TRBD1 (6 bases). Germline CDR1 MDHEN, CDR2 SYDVKM. Trimming left V 4 bases short and J 7 bases short, with 16 bases between. The CDR3 runs to 14 residues. The CDR3 region is CASSSLQGGGGYTF. The CDR3 bases are TGTGCCAGCAGTTCACTACAGGGAGGAGGTGGCTACACCTTC.

The chain's CDR3 is CASSPLSGDFYGYTF. DNA for the CDR3: TGTGCCAGCAGCCCCCTGTCGGGGGATTTCTATGGCTACACCTTC. V and J are TRBV7-2 and TRBJ1-2, with D perhaps matching TRBD1 (5 bases). Per the germline V gene, CDR1 is SGHTA and CDR2 is FQGNSA. Trimming left V 5 bases short and J 4 bases short, with 17 bases between. The CDR3 length is 15 residues.

The V call is TRBV6-1, the J call TRBJ1-4; D is undetermined. The V gene's germline CDR1 is MNHNS and CDR2 SASEGT. V was trimmed by 6 bases and J by 0 bases, leaving 11 bases between them. The CDR3 extends over 15 amino acids. The CDR3 nucleotides read TGTGCCAGCAGCAGAGACATTGCAACTAATGAAAAACTGTTTTTT. It specifies CASSRDIATNEKLFF.

This clone was counted once. CDR3 in DNA: TGTGCCAGCAGTGAAATGGCAGGGAATCAGCCCCAGCATTTT. Translating gives CASSEMAGNQPQHF. This chain joins TRBV6-4 and TRBJ1-5; weak D call: TRBD1 (5 bases). CDR3 length: 14 amino acids. Germline assignment: CDR1 MRHNA and CDR2 SNTAGT. Trimming took 3 bases from V and 4 from J, leaving 10 bases between them.

This chain links TRBV21-1 with TRBJ2-7; the table's D call of TRBD1 was not tested on the DNA. TRBV21-1 is flagged as a pseudogene. CDR3 size: 15 residues. For the CDR3, the DNA is TGTGCCAGCAGCAAGGCCCAGACAGGGTCAAAGGTGCAGTACTTC. Translation: CASSKAQTGSKVQYF.

V usage is TRBV12-5 and J usage is TRBJ1-1; no clear D. There are 14 residues in the CDR3. The V gene lost 4 bases and the J gene lost 0 bases, with 9 bases spanning the gap. Germline V lookup: CDR1 LGHNT, CDR2 FRNRAP. The CDR3 nucleotides read TGTGCTAGTGGTTCGGACGCCATGAACACTGAAGCTTTCTTT. As protein: CASGSDAMNTEAFF.

The chain employs TRBV6-5 and TRBJ1-2, with D uncertain. Between the trimmed V and J ends, which lost 0 bases and 4 bases, there was a span of 6 bases. The CDR3 covers 13 residues. Germline CDR1 MNHEY, CDR2 SVGAGI. Here the CDR3 reads CASSYSDGYGYTF. The DNA for the CDR3 is TGTGCCAGCAGTTACTCTGATGGCTATGGCTACACCTTC.